Described below is a single T cell receptor (beta chain) sequence and its context. Its antigen is undetermined. The entry originates in a study of T-cell memory formation after mild COVID-19. Turning to the study itself: TCR clusters largely stayed donor specific. Study results and limitations: That cross-reactive memory joined was suggested by some responding clones appearing in pre-infection memory. Among CD4+ contracting clones, most were CM and EM, and CD8+ ones EMRA. Confirmation of SARS-CoV-2 specificity was lacking for second-wave clones peaking day 37.

After removal of 1 base from V and 5 bases from J, the junction contained 12 bases not matched to a gene. The CDR3 is made up of 16 amino acids. Germline loops: CDR1 DFQATT, CDR2 SNEGSKA (reference sequence). Via MiXCR, TCRdb re-called the 5' RACE reads, giving one row per CDR3 protein. The sample carries some 490,000 distinct CDR3 sequences, about 18% recorded once. The sequenced sample consisted of PBMCs or a T cell subset sorted from them (not recorded which). This clonotype was obtained from an adult woman who had mild COVID-19 (a few samples of this study predate the infection). Cell type and time point are not known. The chain uses TRBV20-1 and TRBJ2-5; 8 nucleotides agree with TRBD2. Here the CDR3 reads CSARGGGGGISETQYF. The CDR3 nucleotides read TGCAGTGCTAGAGGCGGCGGCGGGGGGATATCTGAGACCCAGTACTTC.